This T cell receptor beta chain was documented in a study of shared clonotypes between healthy human individuals. The overall study: Sampling drew on donors who were a couple of women and a few men aged 18 to 49.

The assay was immunoSEQ multiplex PCR, and TCRdb's table has in-frame clones only and misses some. The sample has about 2 million clones, about 95% seen once. Study-wide results and limits: The naive CD4 repertoires of several donors were compared, and around 5.1% of clonotypes were shared. Sequencing depth was predicted to influence how clonotypes are shared among donors.

The naive CD8 fraction comprised CD45RO-negative cells positively selected for CCR7 and excluded terminally differentiated effector memory CD45RA+ cells. Worth noting for this clone: Its antigen remains unknown.

The TCR comes from a young man in good health. The sequencing sample was made of naive CD8+ T cells sorted from blood.

The CDR3 is CASSLADGSSGNTIYF. The CDR3 DNA reads TGTGCCAGCAGCTTAGCGGACGGGAGCTCTGGAAACACCATATATTTT. The chain is built from TRBV7-9 and TRBJ1-3; the D is unclear. The germline V gene has CDR1 SEHNR and CDR2 FQNEAQ (reference sequence). Between the trimmed V and J ends, which lost 0 bases and 0 bases, there was a span of 9 bases. The CDR3 is 16 residues long.